A single sample is the source of the 10 T cell receptor beta chains below, sequenced in a study of blood T cells in healthy people across ages (dated by TCRdb to between 2014 and 2017). Library prep was done by 5' RACE. TCRdb shows the sequencer as Illumina HiSeq 2500. A second PCR of roughly 7 to 11 cycles was performed with a sample-barcoded 5' primer and a J-beta primer mix. TCRdb reran the public reads through fastp at Q25 and MiXCR, keeping productive beta chains. Rows are combined by CDR3 protein, so each entry shows the most common genes and DNA. Here the sample has around 990,000 distinct CDR3 sequences; under 30% occur a single time. Together, the top ten hold less than 0.75% of the sample. These data were likewise used in another study, on T cells of mothers and their children.

The sequencing input was blood. These TCRs come from a girl aged 2-10 years in good health.

The rearrangement joins TRBV7-2 to TRBJ2-5; D might be TRBD2 (5 bases). The DNA end is a closer match to TRBJ2-1, so the J assignment may be wrong. CDR3 size: 12 residues. CDR1 SGHTA and CDR2 FQGNSA come from the germline V gene. The CDR3 coding sequence is TGTGCCAGCAGCCTAAAGCGCGGGGAGCAGTTCTTC. Translation gives CASSLKRGEQFF.

This clonotype was counted only a few times. The V call is TRBV29-1, the J call TRBJ2-1; 10 bases fit TRBD2. From germline, CDR1 is SQVTM and CDR2 ANQGSEA. Trimming at V came to 6 bases and at J to 4 bases, leaving 6 bases not matched to a gene. The CDR3 loop spans 14 amino acids. The CDR3 sequence: CSVLGLAAYNEQFF. The DNA for the CDR3 is TGCAGCGTGTTAGGACTAGCGGCATACAATGAGCAGTTCTTC.

V gene TRBV4-1 combines with J gene TRBJ2-1; maybe TRBD1 (5 bases). The germline V gene has CDR1 MGHRA and CDR2 YSYEKL. There are 16 residues in the CDR3. V gave up 1 base and J gave up 0 bases, with 10 bases separating them. The CDR3 reads CASSQVAQVSYNEQFF. The CDR3 DNA is TGCGCCAGCAGCCAAGTCGCACAGGTCTCCTACAATGAGCAGTTCTTC.

The table lists this clonotype with many counts. CDR3 sequence reads: CASSGRDVSSYEQYF. In nucleotides, the CDR3 is TGTGCCAGCAGCGGACGGGACGTCAGCTCCTACGAGCAGTACTTC. The chain recombines TRBV7-8 with TRBJ2-5; D possibly matches TRBD1 or TRBD2 (5 bases each). The J call may be mistaken, given a closer DNA end match to TRBJ2-7. The CDR3 contains 15 residues. CDR1 is SGHVS, CDR2 FQNEAQ, per germline.

This rearrangement joins TRBV20-1 to TRBJ1-2; possible D gene TRBD1, 6 bases. CDR1 DFQATT and CDR2 SNEGSKA come from the germline V gene (reference sequence). V lost 3 bases, J lost 2 bases, and 13 bases lay in between. The CDR3 extends over 14 amino acids. This chain's CDR3 is CSARITGRNYGYTF. The CDR3 nucleotides are TGCAGTGCTAGGATTACAGGGAGGAACTATGGCTACACCTTC.

This chain joins TRBV11-2 and TRBJ2-7; 9 bases are a match to TRBD1. Trimming took 6 bases from V and 4 from J; bases not matched to a gene: 7. The CDR3 is made up of 14 amino acids. CDR1 SGHAT and CDR2 FQNNGV come from the germline V gene. The CDR3 DNA reads TGTGCCAGCAGGGGGGGGACAGGGAGATACGAGCAGTACTTC. This sequence encodes CASRGGTGRYEQYF. Full variable domain (remainder filled in from reference TRBV11-2 and TRBJ2-7): EAGVAQSPRYKIIEKRQSVAFWCNPISGHATLYWYQQILGQGPKLLIQFQNNGVVDDSQLPKDRFSAERLKGVDSTLKIQPAKLEDSAVYLCASRGGTGRYEQYFGPGTRLTVT.

This chain uses TRBV10-3 with TRBJ2-7, with 10 bases matching TRBD1. V lost 6 bases and J lost 4; bases outside the gene matches: 3. In germline, CDR1 is ENHRY, CDR2 SYGVKD. This CDR3 contains 13 residues. The CDR3 sequence: CAISGGQGYEQYF. The CDR3 DNA follows: TGTGCCATCAGCGGGGGACAGGGGTACGAGCAGTACTTC.

The chain has TRBV29-1 and TRBJ1-3, with a weak D call TRBD1 (5 bases). This CDR3 has 13 residues. CDR1 is SQVTM and CDR2 is ANQGSEA in the germline V gene. V lost 2 bases and J lost 4, with 9 bases in between. DNA of the CDR3: TGCAGCGTTGAAACGACAGTAGGAAACACCATATATTTT. This sequence encodes CSVETTVGNTIYF.

This clonotype was seen only a few times. The V call is TRBV20-1, the J call TRBJ2-5, with 14 bases lining up with TRBD2. The tail of the sequence fits TRBJ2-7 better, so the J call may be wrong. Germline V lookup: CDR1 DFQATT, CDR2 SNEGSKA (reference sequence). This CDR3 is 15 amino acids long. The CDR3 reads CSGRLAGGRSYEQYF. In DNA form, the CDR3 reads TGCAGTGGCCGACTAGCGGGGGGGCGGTCCTACGAGCAGTACTTC.

This clonotype was seen more than once but under ten times. The rearrangement uses TRBV5-1 and TRBJ2-7, with D tentatively TRBD1 (6 bases). The length of the CDR3 is 14 residues. Germline V lookup: CDR1 SGHRS, CDR2 YFSETQ. V was trimmed by 4 bases and J by 0 bases, leaving 11 bases between them. The CDR3 here is CASSRRQDSYEQYF. The CDR3, as DNA: TGCGCCAGCAGCCGTCGACAGGACTCCTACGAGCAGTACTTC.